This T cell receptor (beta chain) originates from a study of CD8+ T cells in alopecia areata. Overall study results and limits: Persistence of many expanded lesional clones was seen in scalp and blood during tofacitinib.

The CDR3 has 12 amino acids. CDR1 is GTSNPN and CDR2 is SVGIG in the germline V gene (reference sequence). Trimming stripped 5 bases from V and 4 bases from J, with 8 bases between. Noted treatment: oral pan-JAK inhibitor, 5-10 mg twice daily. cDNA prepared by RNA extraction and subsequent reverse transcription served as the template for sequencing. Some clones are missing from TCRdb's copy, which holds only in-frame ones; the method was immunoSEQ multiplex PCR. This sample carries around 150,000 clones, under 70% of them seen once, and the ten largest clones take more than 0.7%. This clone showed up just a few times. Its antigen is not known.

The source was CD4+ T cells sorted from blood, collected at week 4, from a patient treated with tofacitinib. The TCR comes from a human donor with alopecia areata. The rearrangement uses TRBV30 and TRBJ2-2; no clear D. The CDR3 DNA is TGTGCCTGGCTGCAGATCACCGGGGAGCTGTTTTTT. Translation: CAWLQITGELFF. Drawing the rest from reference TRBV30 and TRBJ2-2, the complete variable domain is SQTIHQWPATLVQPVGSPLSLECTVEGTSNPNLYWYRQAAGRGLQLLFYSVGIGQISSEVPQNLSASRPQDRQFILSSKKLLLSDSGFYLCAWLQITGELFFGEGSRLTVL.